This T cell receptor beta chain was found in a study of T cells after yellow fever vaccination. Across the study: It was SMART-Seq v4 Ultra Low Input that prepared the fractions with low cell numbers. General study results and limits: A small share of clonotypes appeared in both CD4 and CD8 compartments. It was a weaker secondary response, yet one that peaked faster, at day 5 versus 15. Post-booster reappearance was seen for most primary-vaccination clones (about 96% CD4, 75% to 90% CD8).

TCRdb reprocessed the 5' RACE reads with MiXCR, giving one entry per CDR3 protein. The repertoire has fewer than 90,000 distinct CDR3 sequences, around 6.9% of them found once; the top ten carry under 45%. The CDR3 contains 18 residues. With 7 bases removed from V and 0 bases from J, the gap between germline ends came to 25 bases. Looked up from germline, CDR1 is SGHAT and CDR2 is FQDESV (reference sequence). This clonotype was detected a few times. The antigen is not known. The source material was CD8+ T cells sorted from PBMCs, sampled about 5 days after the first yellow fever vaccination. The source of this sequence is a man younger than 35 who received the YFV17D yellow fever vaccine. The chain employs TRBV11-1 and TRBJ2-7; tentatively, D is TRBD1 or TRBD2 (5 bases each). This CDR3 reads CASTPLRGALPSSYEQYF. DNA for the CDR3: TGTGCCAGCACCCCCCTGCGAGGGGCCCTTCCTAGCTCCTACGAGCAGTACTTC.